A selection of T cell receptor beta chains follows, all from one sample in a study of shared clonotypes between healthy human individuals. Here immunoSEQ multiplex PCR was the method, and the copy in TCRdb shows in-frame clones only, minus some. The sample consists of 1.5 million to 2.5 million clones, approximately 95% of them appearing once. Sequencing was carried out using naive CD8+ T cells sorted from blood. Receptors originate from a man between 18 and 29 years old in good health. The conserved cysteine and the conserved F or W are not part of the CDR3 here.

V,CDR3
TRBV2,ASTEGTFNTGELF
TRBV13,ASSPGLNTGELF
TRBV28,ASSLLTGGGQETQY
TRBV19,ASSIGLPSYEQY
TRBV7-9,ASSLVNGYEQY
TRBV27,ASSSLPTSGSRDEQF
TRBV5-5,ASSLLTDSPLH
TRBV6-1,ASSEDKRQDKETQY
TRBV19,ASSIPGQGNTGELF
TRBV7-9,ASSSIAYEQY
TRBV7-8,ASSRLGTYYEQY
TRBV7-2,ASSLYWTSGGSSYEQY
TRBV5-4,ASSLNRANEQY
TRBV9,ASSLTSGHEQY
TRBV5-6,ASSRDRANTEAF
TRBV4-1,ASSQDPGAGNEKLF
TRBV7-9,ASAPLGGLDTEAF
TRBV9,ASSVAGRVWGETQY
TRBV9,ASSPGGEETQY
TRBV7-9,ASSLGGPTEAF
TRBV29-1,SVVGRGRDEQF
TRBV5-8,ASSLEGAGYT
TRBV5-6,ASSADRLYGGYT
TRBV7-9,ASSGTVDPDEGYT
TRBV9,ASSGGRETQY
TRBV6-5,ASSYQAGATGELF
TRBV4-3,ASSPWLGSEQF
TRBV28,ASSLRGVIYGYT
TRBV11-3,ASSLGGTNTEAF
TRBV15,ATSSSTGYEQY
TRBV25-1,ASTYQETQY
TRBV7-9,ASSLAGGEGSYEQY